Shown below are 9 T cell receptor beta chains from a single sample sequenced in a study of cytomegalovirus exposure and HLA in healthy donors. Use of 60 Vbeta and 13 Jbeta primers characterized the PCR. Using immunoSEQ multiplex PCR, the repertoire was profiled, and TCRdb retains in-frame clones only, with some absent. This sample has around 14,000 clones; 55% to 75% occur once, and the top ten carry approximately 15%. The sequencing input was PBMCs. The receptors come from a woman aged 50 to 60 in good health and CMV-seropositive.

This clone was detected only once. The chain employs TRBV14 and TRBJ2-3; D perhaps matches TRBD1 (6 bases). V was trimmed by 4 bases and J by 2 bases, leaving 10 bases between them. Germline V gene sequence: CDR1 SGHDN, CDR2 FVKESK. This CDR3 is 14 amino acids long. CDR3 region: CASSLLGATDTQYF. The CDR3 coding sequence is TGTGCCAGCAGCCTTCTGGGGGCCACAGATACGCAGTATTTT.

The chain combines TRBV4-2 with TRBJ1-5; TRBD1 agrees at 7 bases. The CDR3 loop spans 19 amino acids. The germline V gene has CDR1 LGHNA and CDR2 YNFKEQ. Trimming took 0 bases from V and 2 from J; bases not matched to a gene: 13. CDR3 nucleotides: TGTGCCAGCAGCCAAGACCCCTACAGGGGTTTGCAACGCAATCAGCCCCAGCATTTT. Residues: CASSQDPYRGLQRNQPQHF.

The V and J genes are TRBV4-3 and TRBJ2-6; the match to TRBD1 covers 10 bases. CDR3 length: 19 residues. Germline values: CDR1 LGHNA, CDR2 YSLEER. J lost 0 bases, V lost 4 bases, and 9 bases had no gene match. CDR3 amino acids: CASSRQTGGDSSGANVLTF. CDR3 coding DNA: TGCGCCAGCAGCCGACAGACAGGGGGCGATTCCTCTGGGGCCAACGTCCTGACTTTC.

This chain uses TRBV13 with TRBJ2-1, with 11 bases aligning to TRBD2. This CDR3 contains 13 residues. V lost 5 bases, J lost 7 bases, and 1 base stayed unmatched. Germline V gene data show CDR1 as PRHDT and CDR2 as FYEKMQ (reference sequence). In nucleotides, the CDR3 is TGTGCCAGCAGCAGACTAGCGGGGAATGAGCAGTTCTTC. Translated: CASSRLAGNEQFF. Full variable domain (remainder filled in from reference TRBV13 and TRBJ2-1): AAGVIQSPRHLIKEKRETATLKCYPIPRHDTVYWYQQGPGQDPQFLISFYEKMQSDKGSIPDRFSAQQFSDYHSELNMSSLELGDSALYFCASSRLAGNEQFFGPGTRLTVL.

By sample share, this clone is medium-sized. The genes are TRBV2 and TRBJ1-5; TRBD1 is a possible D gene (6 bases). Trimming cost V 7 bases and J 1 base, with 14 bases left between them. Per germline, CDR1 SNHLY and CDR2 FYNNEI. This CDR3 spans 15 amino acids. For the CDR3, the DNA is TGTGCCAGCAAGGGGAACAGGGCGAGCAATCAGCCCCAGCATTTT. It encodes CASKGNRASNQPQHF.

The chain joins TRBV7-2 to TRBJ1-5, with 7 bases identical to TRBD1. The CDR3 is made up of 14 amino acids. J lost 4 bases, V lost 6 bases, and 6 bases had no gene match. Germline V lookup: CDR1 SGHTA, CDR2 FQGNSA. CDR3 region: CASRSGQPNQPQHF. For the CDR3, the DNA is TGTGCCAGCAGATCGGGACAGCCTAATCAGCCCCAGCATTTT. The full variable domain, with the rest looked up from reference TRBV7-2 and TRBJ1-5, is GAGVSQSPSNKVTEKGKDVELRCDPISGHTALYWYRQSLGQGLEFLIYFQGNSAPDKSGLPSDRFSAERTGGSVSTLTIQRTQQEDSAVYLCASRSGQPNQPQHFGDGTRLSIL.

The gene calls are TRBV11-2 and TRBJ2-7; possibly TRBD2 for D (5 bases). This CDR3 has 15 amino acids. Per the germline V gene, CDR1 is SGHAT and CDR2 is FQNNGV. V lost 5 bases and J lost 0, with 14 bases in between. Written as DNA, the CDR3 is TGTGCCAGCAGCGTCCGTGGTAGCGACTCCTACGAGCAGTACTTC. Protein: CASSVRGSDSYEQYF.

The genes are TRBV29-1 and TRBJ1-1, with D maybe TRBD1 (6 bases). Germline CDR1 reads SQVTM; CDR2 reads ANQGSEA. The CDR3 consists of 15 residues. V lost 7 bases to trimming and J lost 2 bases, with 20 bases between them. The DNA for the CDR3 is TGCAGCGCCTACAACATCGACAGGCGTAACACTGAAGCTTTCTTT. Its translation is CSAYNIDRRNTEAFF.

The chain employs TRBV27 and TRBJ1-2, with 10 bases that match TRBD1. The germline CDR1 and CDR2 sequences are MNHEY and SMNVEV (reference sequence). Trimming cost V 8 bases and J 7 bases; bases outside gene matches: 7. The CDR3 covers 13 residues. The CDR3: CASWTGGLAGYTF. In nucleotides, the CDR3 is TGTGCCAGCTGGACAGGGGGTTTAGCTGGCTACACCTTC.